The text below deals with one TCR beta chain. Purification of the CD8+ and CD4+ T cells relied on negative isolation, and TEMRA cells underwent FACS enrichment. The sample is drawn from a study of CD8 T cells in Susac syndrome. Germline CDR1 reads SGDLS; CDR2 reads YYNGEE. The CDR3 totals 15 residues. The V segment lost 2 bases and the J segment 3 bases; nucleotides outside the gene matches: 6. Random hexamers were used to reverse transcribe the RNA input (about 0.5 to 1 ug). One entry per CDR3 protein, called by TCRdb with MiXCR from the immunoSEQ multiplex PCR reads. This sample carries about 130,000 distinct CDR3 sequences, roughly 89% of them seen once, and the ten largest clones take around 0.25%.

This clonotype originated in a human donor with multiple sclerosis. Specimen: CD8+ T cells from PBMCs. V usage is TRBV9 and J usage is TRBJ2-3; 7 bases fit TRBD1. This CDR3 reads CASSVTGVGTDTQYF. CDR3 DNA sequence: TGTGCCAGCAGCGTTACAGGGGTGGGAACAGATACGCAGTATTTT.